One sample yielded the 11 T cell receptor beta chains listed below, sequenced in a study of blood T cell repertoires in COVID-19. Method: immunoSEQ multiplex PCR; TCRdb's copy keeps in-frame clones and lacks some. Of 310,000 or so clones in the sample, 80% to 90% were seen once. Sequencing input: PBMCs or T cells enriched from blood (not recorded which). These receptors were taken from a woman younger than 35 who had recovered from COVID-19.

This clone was picked up a small number of times. V and J are TRBV4-2 and TRBJ1-2, with TRBD1 identical over 9 bases. CDR3 length equals 16 residues. Trimming removed 0 bases from V and 5 bases from J; junction bases left unmatched: 7. In germline, CDR1 is LGHNA, CDR2 YNFKEQ. The CDR3 nucleotides are TGTGCCAGCAGCCAAGAAGGGGGGACAGGGTTATATGGCTACACCTTC. It codes for CASSQEGGTGLYGYTF.

V gene TRBV30 combines with J gene TRBJ1-2; 7 bases map to TRBD1. Germline V gives CDR1 GTSNPN, CDR2 SVGIG (reference sequence). The V and J ends lost 2 bases and 5 bases, in that order; junction bases with no gene match: 5. The CDR3 totals 13 residues. The CDR3 DNA reads as TGTGCCTGGAGTCCCCCGGGACAGTATGGCTACACCTTC. This gives the protein CAWSPPGQYGYTF. Full variable domain (rest looked up from reference TRBV30 and TRBJ1-2): SQTIHQWPATLVQPVGSPLSLECTVEGTSNPNLYWYRQAAGRGLQLLFYSVGIGQISSEVPQNLSASRPQDRQFILSSKKLLLSDSGFYLCAWSPPGQYGYTFGSGTRLTVV.

This clone was found once. The rearrangement uses TRBV7-2 and TRBJ1-2; no firm D call. Germline values: CDR1 SGHTA, CDR2 FQGNSA. Deletions cut 1 base from V and 1 base from J, with 16 bases between. The CDR3 sequence is 17 residues long. The CDR3 DNA reads as TGTGCCAGCAGCTTAGGAATTGGGATTCGGGGTAACTATGGCTACACCTTC. Translation gives CASSLGIGIRGNYGYTF.

This chain uses TRBV7-2 with TRBJ2-5, with 10 bases lining up with TRBD2. Per germline, CDR1 SGHTA and CDR2 FQGNSA. The V and J ends lost 3 bases and 3 bases, in that order; junction bases with no gene match: 7. The CDR3 covers 16 residues. CDR3 sequence (DNA): TGTGCCAGCAGCTTGAGGCCCAGCGGGAGGGAAGAGACCCAGTACTTC. This translates into CASSLRPSGREETQYF.

The J gene is TRBJ2-5, the V gene TRBV11-2; no clear D. CDR1 and CDR2 from the germline V gene are SGHAT and FQNNGV. This CDR3 region has 13 residues. Trimming pared 3 bases from V and 1 base from J, leaving 6 bases between. This CDR3 reads CASSFPSQETQYF. The CDR3 coding sequence is TGTGCCAGCAGCTTCCCTAGCCAAGAGACCCAGTACTTC. Looking up the rest from reference TRBV11-2 and TRBJ2-5 gives the full variable domain: EAGVAQSPRYKIIEKRQSVAFWCNPISGHATLYWYQQILGQGPKLLIQFQNNGVVDDSQLPKDRFSAERLKGVDSTLKIQPAKLEDSAVYLCASSFPSQETQYFGPGTRLLVL.

The chain carries TRBV19 and TRBJ1-3; 10 nucleotides agree with TRBD1. The CDR3 runs to 16 residues. Germline V gene lookup returns CDR1 LNHDA and CDR2 SQIVND (reference sequence). J lost 5 bases, V lost 6 bases, and 10 bases had no gene match. CDR3 DNA sequence: TGTGCCAGTAGCAACCCCCGGGACAGGGGCCGAAACACCATATATTTT. Translation: CASSNPRDRGRNTIYF.

This sequence joins TRBV11-2 and TRBJ1-2, with D hard to call. Germline loops: CDR1 SGHAT, CDR2 FQNNGV. This CDR3 has 13 residues. Trimming shortened V by 1 base and J by 8 bases, and 11 bases separated the two germline ends. Written as DNA, the CDR3 is TGTGCCAGCAGCTTAGCTCGATTGGAGGGCTACACCTTC. Translated: CASSLARLEGYTF.

This rearrangement joins TRBV3-1 (or the pseudogene TRBV3-2) to TRBJ2-1, with D tentatively TRBD1 (5 bases). This CDR3 is 14 amino acids long. The V end lost 0 bases, the J end lost 13 bases, and 16 bases lay between the germline ends. Germline CDR1 is LGHDT and CDR2 is YNNKEL (reference sequence). CDR3 protein: CASSQEVQVPLQFF. DNA of the CDR3: TGTGCCAGCAGCCAAGAAGTACAGGTCCCGTTACAGTTCTTC.

This chain links TRBV30 with TRBJ1-4, with 9 bases fitting TRBD1. This CDR3 region has 16 residues. V was clipped by 3 bases and J by 8 bases; unmatched bases: 13. The V gene's germline CDR1 is GTSNPN and CDR2 SVGIG (reference sequence). The CDR3 bases are TGTGCCTGGAGCCCAATCGGGGACAGGGTTGGGGAAAAACTGTTTTTT. Translation gives CAWSPIGDRVGEKLFF.

The rearrangement uses TRBV5-4 and TRBJ2-3; D may be TRBD2 (5 bases). V was pared by 1 base and J by 0 bases, with 9 bases between. This CDR3 spans 15 amino acids. Germline V gives CDR1 SGHNT, CDR2 YYREEE (reference sequence). This CDR3 is CASSLSSASTDTQYF. CDR3 nucleotides: TGTGCCAGCAGCTTGAGTAGCGCAAGCACAGATACGCAGTATTTT.

This clone was recorded once. The CDR3 coding sequence is TGTGCCACCAGGGACAGTGGCGGCTACACCTTC. Translating it yields CATRDSGGYTF. The chain employs TRBV24-1 and TRBJ1-2, with D maybe TRBD1 (6 bases). Trimming left V 7 bases short and J 8 bases short, with 10 bases between. The CDR3 has 11 residues. The V gene's germline CDR1 is KGHDR and CDR2 SFDVKD.